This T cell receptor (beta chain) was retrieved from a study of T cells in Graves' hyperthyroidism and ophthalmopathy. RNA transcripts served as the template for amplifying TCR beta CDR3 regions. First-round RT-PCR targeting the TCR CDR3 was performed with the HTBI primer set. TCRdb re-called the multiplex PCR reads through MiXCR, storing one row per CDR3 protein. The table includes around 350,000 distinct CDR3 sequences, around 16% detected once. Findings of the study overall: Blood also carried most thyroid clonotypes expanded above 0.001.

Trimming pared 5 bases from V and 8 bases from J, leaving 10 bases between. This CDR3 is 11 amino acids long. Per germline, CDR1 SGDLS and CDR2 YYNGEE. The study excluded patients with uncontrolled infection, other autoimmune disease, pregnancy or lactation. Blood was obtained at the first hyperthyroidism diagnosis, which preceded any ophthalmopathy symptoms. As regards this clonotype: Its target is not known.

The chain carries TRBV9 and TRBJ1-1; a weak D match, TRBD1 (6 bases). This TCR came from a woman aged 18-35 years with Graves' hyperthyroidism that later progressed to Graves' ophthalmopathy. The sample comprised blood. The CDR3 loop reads CASSGGGEAFF. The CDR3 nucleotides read TGTGCCAGCAGTGGAGGGGGGGAAGCTTTCTTT.